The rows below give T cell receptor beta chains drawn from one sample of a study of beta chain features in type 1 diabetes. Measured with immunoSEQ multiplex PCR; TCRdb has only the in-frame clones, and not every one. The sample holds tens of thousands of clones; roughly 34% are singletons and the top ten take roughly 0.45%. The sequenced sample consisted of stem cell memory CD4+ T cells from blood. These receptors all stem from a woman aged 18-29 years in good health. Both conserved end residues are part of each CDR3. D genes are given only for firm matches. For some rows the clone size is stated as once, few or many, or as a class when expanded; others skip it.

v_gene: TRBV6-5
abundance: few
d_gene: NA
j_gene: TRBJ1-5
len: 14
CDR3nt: TGTGCCAGCAGTGCCCAGGGTAGCAATCAGCCCCAGCATTTT
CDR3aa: CASSAQGSNQPQHF

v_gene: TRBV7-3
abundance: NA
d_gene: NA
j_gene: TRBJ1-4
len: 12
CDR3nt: TGTGCCATTAAGGGACATAATGAAAAACTGTTTTTT
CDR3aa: CAIKGHNEKLFF

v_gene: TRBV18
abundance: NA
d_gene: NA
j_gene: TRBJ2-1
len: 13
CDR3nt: TGTGCCAGCTCACCACAAGAGCACAATGAGCAGTTCTTC
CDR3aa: CASSPQEHNEQFF

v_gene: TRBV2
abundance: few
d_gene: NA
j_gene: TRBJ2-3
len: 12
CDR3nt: TGTGCCAGCCGGAGGGAAGCAGATACGCAGTATTTT
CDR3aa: CASRREADTQYF

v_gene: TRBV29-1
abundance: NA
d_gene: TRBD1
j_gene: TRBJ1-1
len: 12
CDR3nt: TGCGGGTACAGGGGGGTGAACACTGAAGCTTTCTTT
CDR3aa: CGYRGVNTEAFF

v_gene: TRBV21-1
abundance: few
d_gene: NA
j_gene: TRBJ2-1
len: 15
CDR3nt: TGTGCCAGCAGCAAGATACCGCCACTGAGGAATGAGCAGTTCTTC
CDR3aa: CASSKIPPLRNEQFF

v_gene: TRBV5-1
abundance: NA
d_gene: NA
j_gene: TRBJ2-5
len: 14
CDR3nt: TGCGCCAGCAGCTCGACAGTTTCCCAGGAGACCCAGTACTTC
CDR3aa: CASSSTVSQETQYF

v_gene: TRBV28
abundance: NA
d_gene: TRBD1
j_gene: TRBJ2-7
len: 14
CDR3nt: TGTGCCAGCAGTCGACAGGGGAGCTCCTACGAGCAGTACTTC
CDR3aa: CASSRQGSSYEQYF

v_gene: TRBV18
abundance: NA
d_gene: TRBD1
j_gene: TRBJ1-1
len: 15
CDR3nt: TGTGCCAGCTCACCACAGGGGGCAGTTGACACTGAAGCTTTCTTT
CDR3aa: CASSPQGAVDTEAFF

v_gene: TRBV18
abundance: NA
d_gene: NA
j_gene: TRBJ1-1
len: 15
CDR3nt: TGTGCCAGCTCACCATCGTTAGATGAGAACACTGAAGCTTTCTTT
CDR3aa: CASSPSLDENTEAFF

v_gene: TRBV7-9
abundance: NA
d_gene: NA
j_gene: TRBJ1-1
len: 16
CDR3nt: TGTGCCAGCAGCTTAATGGCTCCCGTCATGAACACTGAAGCTTTCTTT
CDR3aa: CASSLMAPVMNTEAFF

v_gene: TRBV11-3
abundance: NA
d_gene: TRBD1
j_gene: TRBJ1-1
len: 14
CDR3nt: TGTGCCAGCAGCTTAGAACAGGGGGCGGCTGAAGCTTTCTTT
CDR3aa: CASSLEQGAAEAFF

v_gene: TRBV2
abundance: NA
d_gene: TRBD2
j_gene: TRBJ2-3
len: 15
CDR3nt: TGTGCCAGCAGCGGGACTAGCGGGTTCCCAGATACGCAGTATTTT
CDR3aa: CASSGTSGFPDTQYF

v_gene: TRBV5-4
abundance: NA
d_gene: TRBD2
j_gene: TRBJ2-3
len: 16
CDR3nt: TGTGCCAGCAGCTTGAGGGCTAGCGGGAGGACAGATACGCAGTATTTT
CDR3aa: CASSLRASGRTDTQYF

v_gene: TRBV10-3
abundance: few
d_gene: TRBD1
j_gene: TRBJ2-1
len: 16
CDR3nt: TGTGCCATCAGTGAGGCCGGACAGGGGTCCTACAATGAGCAGTTCTTC
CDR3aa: CAISEAGQGSYNEQFF

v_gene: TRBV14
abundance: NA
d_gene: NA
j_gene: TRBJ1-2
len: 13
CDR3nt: TGTGCCAGCAGCCAAGATTACAGTTATGGCTACACCTTC
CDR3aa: CASSQDYSYGYTF

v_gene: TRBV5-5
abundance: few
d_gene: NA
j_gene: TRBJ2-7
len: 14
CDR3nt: TGTGCCAGCAGCTCGGGGTTTCAGACGTACGAGCAGTACTTC
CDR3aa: CASSSGFQTYEQYF

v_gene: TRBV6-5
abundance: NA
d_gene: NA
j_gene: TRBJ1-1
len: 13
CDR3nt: TGTGCCAGTAGGACAGCCACAAACACTGAAGCTTTCTTT
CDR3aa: CASRTATNTEAFF

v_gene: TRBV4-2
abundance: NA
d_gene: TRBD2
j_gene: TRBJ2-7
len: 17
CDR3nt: TGTGCCAGCAGCCAAGACAGAGCTAGCGGGAGGGCCCTCGAGCAGTACTTC
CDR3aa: CASSQDRASGRALEQYF

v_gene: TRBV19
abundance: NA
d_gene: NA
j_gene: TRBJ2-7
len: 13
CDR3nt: TGTGCCAGTACCTCCCCGGGACTGTACGAGCAGTACTTC
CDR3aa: CASTSPGLYEQYF

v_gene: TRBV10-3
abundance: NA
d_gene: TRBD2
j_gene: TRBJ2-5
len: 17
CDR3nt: TGTGCCACTCGCCCGGGACTAGCGGGAGGGCCCGGAGAGACCCAGTACTTC
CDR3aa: CATRPGLAGGPGETQYF

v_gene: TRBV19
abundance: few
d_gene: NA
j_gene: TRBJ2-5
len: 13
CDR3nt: TGTGCCAGTTCTGCCGGGGACTCAGAGACCCAGTACTTC
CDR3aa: CASSAGDSETQYF

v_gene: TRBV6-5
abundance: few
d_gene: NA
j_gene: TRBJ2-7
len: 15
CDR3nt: TGTGCCAGCAGTTACTCGTTAGCGGAGGCCTACGAGCAGTACTTC
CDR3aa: CASSYSLAEAYEQYF

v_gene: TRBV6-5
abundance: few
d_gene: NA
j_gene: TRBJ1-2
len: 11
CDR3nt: TGTGCCAGCAGTTACCAGGGTGGCTACACCTTC
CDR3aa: CASSYQGGYTF

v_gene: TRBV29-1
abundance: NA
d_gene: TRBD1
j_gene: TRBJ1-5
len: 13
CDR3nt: TGCAGCGTCGCGGGACAGAGCAATCAGCCCCAGCATTTT
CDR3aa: CSVAGQSNQPQHF

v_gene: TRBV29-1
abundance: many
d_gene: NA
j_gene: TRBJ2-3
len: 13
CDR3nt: TGCAGCGTTGATCTGGCAGGGAGGGATACGCAGTATTTT
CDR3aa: CSVDLAGRDTQYF

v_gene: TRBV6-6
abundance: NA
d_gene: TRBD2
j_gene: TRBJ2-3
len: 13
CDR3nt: TGTGCCAGCCAGCTAGCGGGCGCAGATACGCAGTATTTT
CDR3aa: CASQLAGADTQYF

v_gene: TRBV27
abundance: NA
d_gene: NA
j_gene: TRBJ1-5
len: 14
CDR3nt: TGTGCCAGCAGTTTATCGCGGAGCAATCAGCCCCAGCATTTT
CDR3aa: CASSLSRSNQPQHF

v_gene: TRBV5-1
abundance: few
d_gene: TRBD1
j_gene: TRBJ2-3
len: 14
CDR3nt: TGCGCCAGCAGCCCCGGGACAGGCACAGATACGCAGTATTTT
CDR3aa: CASSPGTGTDTQYF

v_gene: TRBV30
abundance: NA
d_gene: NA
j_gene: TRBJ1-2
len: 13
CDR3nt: TGTGCCTGGAGGGACGCCTGGGGCGGTGGCTACACCTTC
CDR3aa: CAWRDAWGGGYTF

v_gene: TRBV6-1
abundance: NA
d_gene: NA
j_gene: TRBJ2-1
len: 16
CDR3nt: TGTGCCAGCAGTGAAGCCCAGTTGGCCTCCTACAATGAGCAGTTCTTC
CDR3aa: CASSEAQLASYNEQFF

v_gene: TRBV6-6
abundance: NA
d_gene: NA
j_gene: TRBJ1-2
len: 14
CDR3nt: TGTGCCAGCAGTTACGATACAGCTAACTATGGCTACACCTTC
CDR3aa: CASSYDTANYGYTF

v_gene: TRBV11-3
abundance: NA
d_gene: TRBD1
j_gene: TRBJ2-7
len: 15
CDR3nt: TGTGCCAGCAGCTTAGGGGCAGGGGGCGGCTACGAGCAGTACTTC
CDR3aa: CASSLGAGGGYEQYF

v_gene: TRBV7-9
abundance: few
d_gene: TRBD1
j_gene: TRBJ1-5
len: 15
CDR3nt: TGTGCCAGCAGCTTAGGACAGGGGGACAATCAGCCCCAGCATTTT
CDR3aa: CASSLGQGDNQPQHF

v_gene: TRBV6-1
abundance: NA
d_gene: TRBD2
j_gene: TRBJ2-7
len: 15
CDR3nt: TGTGCCAGCATCCTTAGCGGGACATCTCCCTACGAGCAGTACTTC
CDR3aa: CASILSGTSPYEQYF

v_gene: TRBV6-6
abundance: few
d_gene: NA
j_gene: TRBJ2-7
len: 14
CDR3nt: TGTGCCAGCAGAGACACGGCATCTTTCTACGAGCAGTACTTC
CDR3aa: CASRDTASFYEQYF

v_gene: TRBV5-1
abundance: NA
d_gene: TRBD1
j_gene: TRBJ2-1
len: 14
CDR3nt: TGCGCCAGCAGCCAAGGGGACAGTAGGAATGAGCAGTTCTTC
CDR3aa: CASSQGDSRNEQFF

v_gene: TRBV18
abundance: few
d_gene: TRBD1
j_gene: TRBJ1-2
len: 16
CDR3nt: TGTGCCAGCTCACCCGGGACAGGGAGTCTCAACTATGGCTACACCTTC
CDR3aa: CASSPGTGSLNYGYTF

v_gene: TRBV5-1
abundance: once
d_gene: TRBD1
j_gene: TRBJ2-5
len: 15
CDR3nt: TGCGCCAGCAGCCCCTACAGGGGCCCACAAGAGACCCAGTACTTC
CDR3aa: CASSPYRGPQETQYF

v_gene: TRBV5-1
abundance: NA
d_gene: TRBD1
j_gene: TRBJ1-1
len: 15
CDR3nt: TGCGCCAGCAGCTTCGGACAGGGGATGAACACTGAAGCTTTCTTT
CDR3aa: CASSFGQGMNTEAFF